Sequencing of this TCR beta chain was carried out in a study of vaccination and CD4 T cells after COVID-19 (dated by TCRdb to the early 2020s). Regarding the complete study: SARS-CoV-2 positivity had been established in the convalescent patients by nasal swab PCR, and mild disease was recorded in roughly 10 of these patients and severe disease in one. Six males and four females were included in the convalescent cohort, with two Hispanic individuals, seven Caucasians, two Asians and one multiracial person represented. Each participant got two doses of either the Pfizer-BioNTech BNT162b2 vaccine (n=8) or the Moderna mRNA-1273 vaccine (n=2). Post-COVID blood samples from convalescent patients were collected a median of around 100 days after diagnosis, with a range of about 35 to 161 days. Post-vaccine blood samples were obtained a median of approximately 74 days after the second vaccine dose, with a range of 14 to 241 days. Overlapping spike peptide pools from SARS-CoV-2 and from the common cold coronaviruses HCoV-NL63, HCoV-OC43 and HCoV-229E were used as culture stimuli. Control cultures used a CEFX viral epitope pool as positive control, an HIV-1 Nef peptide pool as negative control, or no peptide. The spike-specific CD4+ TCR repertoire was compared before and after mRNA vaccination in approximately 9 COVID-19 convalescent patients and a handful of infection-naive healthy vaccine recipients.

Broader findings and caveats from the paper: Only a relatively small number of convalescent patients were included in the study, and early timepoints following natural infection were not analyzed. The median number of SARS-CoV-2-reactive clonotypes rose from around 21 after infection to a few dozen after vaccination, but the change was not significant. Nearly all vaccine-specific clones in convalescent patients (304 of 307) were mono-reactive for SARS-CoV-2 spike rather than cross-reactive with common cold coronaviruses. In convalescent patients, a median roughly 86% of post-vaccine SARS-CoV-2-reactive clones were detected only after vaccination, suggesting vaccine-specific priming.

Sample treatment or condition, as interpreted from the label and publication: roughly 11-day PBMC culture with coronavirus spike peptide pools or control peptides (ViraFEST assay). The study used the ViraFEST assay, which expanded antigen-specific T cells with peptide pools and then identified expanded clonotypes by TCR sequencing. Positive SARS-CoV-2 PCR tests in the convalescent patients dated from March to December 2020, before Alpha, Beta and Delta variants emerged in the United States. PBMCs were cultured at about 2 million per well in IMDM supplemented with 5% human AB serum and about 10 IU/ml IL-2, with 9.5 to 10 ug/ml peptide pools added. Half of the culture medium was replaced with fresh IL-2-containing medium on days 3 and 7. After about 10 days of culture, CD4+ T cells were isolated by negative selection using the EasySep CD4+ T cell isolation kit. PBMCs were separated from whole blood using Ficoll-Paque Plus gradient centrifugation and then either used fresh or cryopreserved at -140C. Culture conditions were generally each tested in triplicate wells.

The library came from PCR. DNA from cultured CD4+ T cells underwent TCR sequencing with the Oncomine TCR Beta short-read assay at the Johns Hopkins FTIC core. The QIAamp micro DNA kit was used to extract genomic DNA from the cultured CD4+ T cells. The Oncomine TCR Beta libraries from cultured CD4+ T cells were pooled using unique dual indexes and then sequenced on an Illumina iSeq 100. The original pipeline was this. Non-productive sequences were removed, and CDR3s that did not start with C, did not end with F or W, or were shorter than 7 amino acids were discarded. The MANAFEST web application identified antigen-specific clonotypes by comparing peptide-stimulated wells against reference wells and other culture wells. An FDR below 0.05, an odds ratio above 5, and a productive frequency above 0.1% in at least two of three replicate wells were required for clones to be considered positive. A clonotype was classed as cross-reactive if the clonotype showed significant expansion both in SARS-CoV-2 spike wells and in at least one common cold coronavirus spike condition. Using R version 3.6.1, CDR3 homology was evaluated through Levenshtein distances (stringdist) along with unrooted phylogenetic trees (ape). The raw public reads went through TCRdb reprocessing: fastp at Q25, MiXCR clone calling, in-frame beta chains kept. Duplicate CDR3 protein sequences are folded into a single record with the most common DNA and genes. The V and J calls and clone size are TCRdb's, not the authors'. Present in this sample are roughly 11,000 distinct CDR3 sequences, 40% to 55% of which were seen just once. Of the sample, 7% falls within the top ten clones.

Comments on this clonotype: Its antigen specificity is not known. No base qualities exist here, and no much larger clone lies one base off it.

Inclusive of the bounding cysteine and phenylalanine, the CDR3 is 15 residues long. Here the CDR3 DNA is all that survives: 45 bases in frame from base 1. Here V drops 2 bases and J drops 9 bases, and the junction holds 4 bases not matched to any gene. This receptor chain uses TRBV12-3 or TRBV12-4 and TRBJ2-1; TRBD2 aligns with 13 central bases. The sample taken for sequencing was CD4+ T cells from blood, cultured in vitro. The TCR comes from a human donor who had recovered from COVID-19. The bases are TGTGCCAGCAGTTTACGGACTAGCGGGAGTATTGAGCAGTTCTTC. It specifies CASSLRTSGSIEQFF.